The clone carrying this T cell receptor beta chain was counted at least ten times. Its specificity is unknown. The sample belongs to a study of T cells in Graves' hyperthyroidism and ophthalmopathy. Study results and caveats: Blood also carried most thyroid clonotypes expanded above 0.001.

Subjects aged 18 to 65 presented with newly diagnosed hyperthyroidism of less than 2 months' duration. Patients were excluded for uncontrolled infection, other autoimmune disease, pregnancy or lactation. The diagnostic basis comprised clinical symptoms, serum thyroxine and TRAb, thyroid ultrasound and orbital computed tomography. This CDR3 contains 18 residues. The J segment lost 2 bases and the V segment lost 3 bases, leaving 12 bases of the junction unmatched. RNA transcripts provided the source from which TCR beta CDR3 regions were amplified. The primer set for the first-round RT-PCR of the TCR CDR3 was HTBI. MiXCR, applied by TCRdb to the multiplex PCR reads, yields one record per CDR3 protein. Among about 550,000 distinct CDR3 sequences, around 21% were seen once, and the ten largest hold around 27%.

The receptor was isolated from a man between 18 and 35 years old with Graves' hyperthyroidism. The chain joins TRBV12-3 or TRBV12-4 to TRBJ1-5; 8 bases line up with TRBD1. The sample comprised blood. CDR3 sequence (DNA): TGTGCCAGCAGTTTTTATGGACAGGGAGGTTTCGGCAATCAGCCCCAGCATTTT. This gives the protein CASSFYGQGGFGNQPQHF.